The 21 T cell receptor beta chains reported below all come from one sample, sequenced in a study of T cell repertoires in cytomegalovirus infection. Their recognized antigens are unknown. One entry per CDR3 protein results from TCRdb running MiXCR on the reads. The table lists about 500,000 distinct CDR3 sequences, roughly a third of them singletons. Sequencing was performed on cultured PBMCs, taken from culture after CMV antigen stimulation. The receptors shown here come from a human donor in good health (CMV status not recorded). Some clones in this sample may be carry-over from other donors' samples.

The chain combines TRBV24-1 with TRBJ2-3; tentatively, D is TRBD1 or TRBD2 (5 bases each). The CDR3 consists of 13 residues. Germline V lookup: CDR1 KGHDR, CDR2 SFDVKD. With 4 bases removed from V and 10 bases from J, the gap between germline ends came to 14 bases. The CDR3 reads CATSDPVGTSQYF. The CDR3, as DNA: TGTGCCACCAGTGACCCGGTTGGGACCTCGCAGTATTTT.

The chain carries TRBV11-2 and TRBJ2-1; 8 bases are shared with TRBD1. J gave up 6 bases and V 1 base, and 5 bases lay outside the gene matches. CDR1 and CDR2 (germline): SGHAT, FQNNGV. The CDR3 extends over 15 amino acids. The CDR3 here is CASSLGQGQINEQFF. CDR3 nucleotide sequence: TGTGCCAGCAGCTTAGGACAGGGGCAGATCAATGAGCAGTTCTTC. The full variable domain, completed using reference TRBV11-2 and TRBJ2-1, is EAGVAQSPRYKIIEKRQSVAFWCNPISGHATLYWYQQILGQGPKLLIQFQNNGVVDDSQLPKDRFSAERLKGVDSTLKIQPAKLEDSAVYLCASSLGQGQINEQFFGPGTRLTVL.

This clonotype was seen a few times. The chain uses TRBV27 and TRBJ2-5, with 12 bases that match TRBD2. Germline V gene sequence: CDR1 MNHEY, CDR2 SMNVEV (reference sequence). V lost 4 bases to trimming and J lost 4 bases; unmatched junction nucleotides: 4. The CDR3 is 15 amino acids. The CDR3 DNA reads as TGTGCCAGCAGTTCGCTAGCGGGAGGGGCAGAGACCCAGTACTTC. Protein product: CASSSLAGGAETQYF.

This clonotype was seen a handful of times. Here the CDR3 DNA reads TGTGCCAGCAGCCTAGACCGACAAATTAATTCACCCCTCCACTTT. Amino acid sequence: CASSLDRQINSPLHF. V and J are TRBV7-8 and TRBJ1-6; the D is unclear. The V end lost 5 bases, the J end lost 6 bases, and 14 bases lay between the germline ends. CDR1 SGHVS and CDR2 FQNEAQ come from the germline V gene. This CDR3 is 15 amino acids long.

This chain uses TRBV4-3 with TRBJ2-1, with 7 bases identical to TRBD2. CDR1 and CDR2 from the germline V gene are LGHNA and YSLEER. The V and J ends lost 3 bases and 2 bases, in that order; junction bases with no gene match: 7. This CDR3 has 16 amino acids. The CDR3 DNA sequence: TGCGCCAGCAGCCAGAGACTAGCTTGGACCTACAATGAGCAGTTCTTC. Protein sequence: CASSQRLAWTYNEQFF.

The genes are TRBV7-9 and TRBJ2-1, with D perhaps given as TRBD1 or TRBD2 (5 bases each). CDR1 and CDR2 from the germline V gene are SEHNR and FQNEAQ (reference sequence). Trimming took off 5 bases at V and 6 bases at J, with 17 bases between the two ends. The CDR3 spans 15 residues. The CDR3, as DNA: TGTGCCAGCAGCCCGGGACCCGCGGTTGCCAATGAGCAGTTCTTC. This codes for CASSPGPAVANEQFF.

This clonotype was counted a few times. The rearrangement uses TRBV11-2 and TRBJ2-2; 8 bases are a match to TRBD1. Germline V lookup: CDR1 SGHAT, CDR2 FQNNGV. This CDR3 region has 19 residues. V shed 4 bases, J shed 0 bases, and the junction held 13 bases outside the gene matches. Here the CDR3 reads CASSSRRLGQGPNTGELFF. The CDR3 DNA is TGTGCCAGCAGCTCCCGCAGGCTAGGACAGGGCCCGAACACCGGGGAGCTGTTTTTT.

This clonotype was detected only a few times. This chain joins TRBV7-9 and TRBJ2-7; D is uncertain. The CDR3 runs to 12 residues. Germline V CDR1 and CDR2: SEHNR, FQNEAQ (reference sequence). Trimming removed 4 bases from V and 5 bases from J, with 9 bases in between. The CDR3 coding sequence is TGTGCCAGCAGCTCCCCTCACCACGAGCAGTACGTC. This sequence encodes CASSSPHHEQYV.

This clonotype has a handful of counts. This chain joins TRBV7-6 and TRBJ1-2; 7 bases map to TRBD1. Germline trimming cut 4 bases from V and 8 bases from J; bases unmatched to any gene: 13. Germline V gene sequence: CDR1 SGHVS, CDR2 FNYEAQ. This CDR3 spans 15 amino acids. Written as DNA, the CDR3 is TGTGCCAGCAGCTCCCAGACAGGGTTGCCGACCGGCTACACCTTC. This translates into CASSSQTGLPTGYTF.

J is TRBJ2-1 and V is TRBV6-6; 7 nucleotides agree with TRBD1. V gave up 5 bases and J gave up 4 bases; unmatched junction bases: 8. This CDR3 has 15 residues. CDR1 is MNHNY, CDR2 SVGAGI, per germline (reference sequence). CDR3 in amino acids: CASSVDRSTYNEQFF. CDR3 sequence (DNA): TGTGCCAGCAGTGTGGACAGGTCGACTTACAATGAGCAGTTCTTC.

The gene calls are TRBV24-1 and TRBJ2-3; TRBD2 aligns across 8 bases. CDR3 length equals 14 residues. The V segment lost 8 bases and the J segment 3 bases; nucleotides outside the gene matches: 6. Germline lookup yields CDR1 KGHDR and CDR2 SFDVKD. Here the CDR3 DNA reads TGTGCCACCACGGGGGGGGCCGGAACAGATACGCAGTATTTT. It codes for CATTGGAGTDTQYF.

This clonotype has just a few counts. The chain is built from TRBV10-3 and TRBJ2-7; 11 nucleotides agree with TRBD1. The CDR3 has 14 residues. Germline CDR1 and CDR2: ENHRY and SYGVKD. J was trimmed by 5 bases and V by 6 bases; bases with no gene match: 6. CDR3 sequence (DNA): TGTGCCATCAGAGGACAGGGGGCAGTCAACGAGCAGTACTTC. Its protein is CAIRGQGAVNEQYF.

The CDR3 here is CASSLAEAGNTGELFF. For the CDR3, the DNA is TGTGCCAGCAGCTTGGCAGAGGCAGGGAACACCGGGGAGCTGTTTTTT. The chain couples TRBV7-2 to TRBJ2-2; D gene ambiguous. CDR3 length: 16 residues. The V gene lost 3 bases and the J gene lost 1 base, with 12 bases spanning the gap. CDR1 and CDR2 (germline): SGHTA, FQGNSA.

A remark on this clonotype: One end of the junction varies from germline; a read error may be responsible. This chain links TRBV11-1 with TRBJ2-2; TRBD2 is a possible D gene (5 bases). There are 16 residues in the CDR3. The V gene's germline CDR1 is SGHAT and CDR2 FQDESV (reference sequence). CDR3 loop: CARSLEADLNTGELFF. The CDR3 DNA is TGTGCCAGAAGCTTAGAAGCGGATCTGAACACCGGGGAGCTGTTTTTT.

Here the CDR3 reads CASSDRVSGSVQFF. The CDR3 bases are TGTGCCAGCAGTGATCGCGTTAGCGGGAGCGTGCAGTTCTTC. The chain couples TRBV2 to TRBJ2-1; 9 nucleotides agree with TRBD2. Germline-derived CDR1 and CDR2 are SNHLY and FYNNEI. The CDR3 loop spans 14 amino acids. The ends lost 3 bases at V and 12 bases at J; junction bases unmatched: 9.

This clonotype was detected only a few times. The chain recombines TRBV28 with TRBJ1-1; possible D gene TRBD1, 6 bases. The V end was cut by 2 bases, the J end by 1 base, with 11 bases between. The CDR3 totals 15 residues. Germline V gene lookup returns CDR1 MDHEN and CDR2 SYDVKM. The CDR3 is CASSLQGTGNTEAFF. The CDR3 DNA sequence: TGTGCCAGCAGTTTACAGGGGACGGGGAACACTGAAGCTTTCTTT.

The chain recombines TRBV20-1 with TRBJ2-1, with 9 bases identical to TRBD2. The germline gives CDR1 DFQATT, CDR2 SNEGSKA (reference sequence). The CDR3 consists of 16 residues. The J segment lost 3 bases and the V segment lost 0 bases, leaving 6 bases of the junction unmatched. CDR3 nucleotide sequence: TGCAGTGCTAGAGATAGCAGCGGGAGGTTCTACAATGAGCAGTTCTTC. Translation gives CSARDSSGRFYNEQFF.

Only a few counts were recorded for this clonotype. V and J are TRBV7-6 and TRBJ2-1; tentative D call: TRBD2 (5 bases). V lost 3 bases and J lost 5, with 11 bases in between. Germline assignment: CDR1 SGHVS and CDR2 FNYEAQ. The CDR3 has 14 residues. The CDR3, as DNA: TGTGCCAGCAGCTTCTCAGGACTGAACAATGAGCAGTTCTTC. It codes for CASSFSGLNNEQFF.

The rearrangement links TRBV15 to TRBJ1-1; D is unclear. The CDR3 runs to 14 residues. CDR1 and CDR2 from the germline V gene are LNHNV and YYDKDF (reference sequence). Trimming left V 4 bases short and J 5 bases short, with 14 bases between. CDR3 residues: CATSTNLGMTEAFF. The CDR3 DNA reads TGTGCCACCAGCACCAACCTAGGTATGACTGAAGCTTTCTTT.

This clonotype was recorded at least ten times. J is TRBJ1-4 and V is TRBV6-1; D unresolved. Trimming took off 2 bases at V and 0 bases at J, with 13 bases between the two ends. Per germline, CDR1 MNHNS and CDR2 SASEGT. The CDR3 loop spans 17 amino acids. This chain's CDR3 is CASSEWAGPATNEKLFF. In DNA form, the CDR3 reads TGTGCCAGCAGTGAATGGGCAGGACCTGCAACTAATGAAAAACTGTTTTTT.

This clonotype came up a few times. This sequence joins TRBV20-1 and TRBJ2-1, with TRBD1 as a possible D gene (6 bases). Germline V gives CDR1 DFQATT, CDR2 SNEGSKA (reference sequence). The CDR3 sequence is 14 residues long. Trimming took 5 bases from V and 4 from J, leaving 15 bases between them. The CDR3 reads CSARRLQGYNEQFF. For the CDR3, the DNA is TGCAGTGCTCGACGATTACAGGGTTACAATGAGCAGTTCTTC.